This TCR beta chain was captured in a study of blood T cell repertoires in COVID-19. Trimming took 7 bases from V and 3 from J; bases not matched to a gene: 9. Germline V gene lookup returns CDR1 MNHEY and CDR2 SVGAGI. CDR3 length equals 15 residues. TCRdb's copy holds only in-frame clones and misses some; the assay was immunoSEQ multiplex PCR. The sample records about 140,000 clones, roughly 79% being singletons. Sequenced sample: peripheral blood. The chain recombines TRBV6-5 with TRBJ2-1; 7 bases agree with TRBD1. The receptor's source is a woman aged 60-75 years with acute or convalescent COVID-19. This CDR3 reads CASKSTGVHYNEQFF. CDR3 bases: TGTGCCAGCAAATCCACAGGGGTTCACTACAATGAGCAGTTCTTC.